These T cell receptor beta chains were read from a single sample in a study of CD8 T cells in ankylosing spondylitis. In TCRdb, the 5' RACE reads were re-called with MiXCR into one record per CDR3 protein. The sample holds 17,000 or so distinct CDR3 sequences, 8% to 9% seen once. The sample was blood. These TCRs come from a male donor with ankylosing spondylitis or in good health (not recorded which). Each CDR3 is given with its conserved first and last residue. Each record gives: D gene, clone size, J gene, V gene, CDR3 protein, CDR3 DNA. D genes are given only for firm matches. The size entry is marked missing in some rows and otherwise reads once, few, many or a size class.

>TRBD2|many|TRBJ2-1|TRBV9
CASSLLAGGLREQFF
TGTGCCAGCAGCCTTCTAGCGGGGGGGCTCCGCGAGCAGTTCTTC
>NA|many|TRBJ1-2|TRBV29-1
CSVQTQKGIGYTF
TGCAGCGTTCAAACCCAGAAGGGGATTGGCTACACCTTC
>NA|many|TRBJ2-2|TRBV7-8
CASRGVSHTGELFF
TGTGCCAGCCGGGGCGTTAGCCACACCGGGGAGCTGTTTTTT
>TRBD1|many|TRBJ2-3|TRBV29-1
CSVGTVTDTQYF
TGCAGCGTCGGGACAGTCACAGATACGCAGTATTTT
>NA|NA|TRBJ2-1|TRBV28
CASSLRTNYNEQFF
TGTGCCAGCAGTTTAAGGACTAACTACAATGAGCAGTTCTTC
>NA|NA|TRBJ2-1|TRBV29-1
CSVWDNNEQFF
TGCAGCGTATGGGACAACAATGAGCAGTTCTTC
>TRBD1|NA|TRBJ2-2|TRBV11-2
CASSFGQGYTGELFF
TGTGCCAGCAGCTTCGGACAGGGATACACCGGGGAGCTGTTTTTT
>TRBD1|few|TRBJ2-5|TRBV7-9
CASSQGQGTQYF
TGTGCCAGCAGCCAGGGACAGGGGACCCAGTACTTC
>TRBD2|many|TRBJ2-1|TRBV29-1
CSAVAGIGNEQFF
TGCAGCGCGGTAGCGGGGATTGGCAATGAGCAGTTCTTC
>NA|many|TRBJ1-1|TRBV20-1
CSARVNTEAFF
TGCAGTGCCCGCGTGAACACTGAAGCTTTCTTT
>TRBD2|many|TRBJ2-1|TRBV5-1
CASSFSGGSINEQFF
TGCGCCAGCAGCTTTAGCGGGGGGTCCATCAATGAGCAGTTCTTC
>NA|many|TRBJ2-1|TRBV29-1
CSETQGLTDEQFF
TGCAGCGAGACTCAGGGCTTGACCGATGAGCAGTTCTTC
>TRBD1|once|TRBJ1-1|TRBV28
CASRKTGAPRTEAFF
TGTGCCAGCAGGAAGACAGGGGCTCCGAGAACTGAAGCTTTCTTT
>NA|few|TRBJ1-1|TRBV7-6
CASSQRPGTEAFF
TGTGCCAGCAGCCAAAGACCGGGAACTGAAGCTTTCTTT
>NA|few|TRBJ1-4|TRBV25-1
CASSESVRARGEKLFF
TGTGCCAGCAGTGAATCGGTCCGGGCTAGGGGTGAAAAACTGTTTTTT
>NA|many|TRBJ2-1|TRBV20-1
CSASLPRSSYNEQFF
TGCAGTGCTAGTTTGCCCCGAAGCTCCTACAATGAGCAGTTCTTC
>TRBD2|many|TRBJ2-3|TRBV7-2
CASSVRGLAGPSTDTQYF
TGTGCCAGCAGCGTACGGGGACTAGCGGGGCCTAGCACAGATACGCAGTATTTT
>NA|many|TRBJ2-5|TRBV6-2/TRBV6-3
CASSDLVDQETQYF
TGTGCCAGCAGTGACCTGGTGGACCAAGAGACCCAGTACTTC
>TRBD1|NA|TRBJ1-3|TRBV7-7
CASSPGTAGNTIYF
TGTGCCAGCAGCCCAGGGACAGCTGGAAACACCATATATTTT
>NA|many|TRBJ2-5|TRBV2
CASRQETQYF
TGTGCCAGCAGGCAGGAGACCCAGTACTTC
>TRBD2|NA|TRBJ2-7|TRBV11-3
CASSFLPSGSDEQYF
TGTGCCAGCAGCTTTCTTCCTAGCGGGAGTGACGAGCAGTACTTC
>TRBD2|NA|TRBJ2-2|TRBV28
CASSFIGGANTGELFF
TGTGCCAGCAGTTTTATCGGGGGGGCGAACACCGGGGAGCTGTTTTTT
>NA|few|TRBJ1-2|TRBV20-1
CSARTRRGDGYTF
TGCAGTGCTCGGACCCGTCGTGGGGATGGCTACACCTTC
>NA|many|TRBJ2-2|TRBV14
CASSHRTISSGELFF
TGTGCCAGCAGCCACCGGACTATCTCTAGCGGGGAGCTGTTTTTT
>NA|few|TRBJ1-2|TRBV9
CASSVARGDYGYTF
TGTGCCAGCAGCGTAGCCCGGGGCGACTATGGCTACACCTTC
>NA|NA|TRBJ1-3|TRBV12-3/TRBV12-4
CASSLSRANTIYF
TGTGCCAGCAGTTTAAGCAGGGCCAACACCATATATTTT
>NA|NA|TRBJ2-5|TRBV10-3
CAITPDSQETQYF
TGTGCCATCACCCCCGACTCGCAAGAGACCCAGTACTTC
>NA|many|TRBJ2-2|TRBV12-3/TRBV12-4
CASIPGANTGELFF
TGTGCCAGCATCCCGGGAGCGAACACCGGGGAGCTGTTTTTT
>TRBD2|many|TRBJ2-7|TRBV20-1
CSASSLAGGSYEQYF
TGCAGTGCTAGTAGTCTAGCGGGAGGGTCATACGAGCAGTACTTC
>NA|NA|TRBJ1-5|TRBV19
CASTLRGQNSNQPQHF
TGTGCCAGTACCCTCCGTGGGCAGAATAGCAATCAGCCCCAGCATTTT
>NA|many|TRBJ1-6|TRBV7-2
CASSPGQYSPLHF
TGTGCCAGCAGCCCAGGACAGTATTCACCCCTCCACTTT
>TRBD2|many|TRBJ2-1|TRBV27
CASSLSGRAGNEQFF
TGTGCCAGCAGTCTTAGCGGGAGGGCCGGCAATGAGCAGTTCTTC
>NA|NA|TRBJ2-5|TRBV20-1
CSARESGETQYF
TGCAGTGCTAGAGAGTCGGGAGAGACCCAGTACTTC
>NA|many|TRBJ2-7|TRBV4-1
CASSLMSSYEQYF
TGCGCCAGCAGCCTTATGAGTTCCTACGAGCAGTACTTC
>NA|many|TRBJ2-2|TRBV20-1
CSTKPGGRTGELFF
TGCAGTACTAAACCGGGGGGCCGGACCGGGGAGCTGTTTTTT
>NA|many|TRBJ1-1|TRBV7-2
CASSLSGAEAFF
TGTGCCAGCAGCCTATCCGGGGCTGAAGCTTTCTTT
>NA|many|TRBJ1-1|TRBV5-1
CASSLVRNTEAFF
TGCGCCAGCAGCTTGGTGAGGAACACTGAAGCTTTCTTT
>TRBD2|many|TRBJ2-5|TRBV20-1
CSAMTSGSLTQYF
TGCAGTGCGATGACTAGCGGGTCCCTGACCCAGTACTTC
>TRBD2|few|TRBJ2-3|TRBV12-3/TRBV12-4
CASSRGLAGNTDTQYF
TGTGCCAGCAGCCGGGGACTAGCGGGAAACACAGATACGCAGTATTTT
>NA|NA|TRBJ2-1|TRBV27
CASSPWTRGGNEQFF
TGTGCCAGCAGCCCCTGGACTAGAGGGGGCAATGAGCAGTTCTTC
>NA|many|TRBJ2-7|TRBV20-1
CSARFRSPPYEQYF
TGCAGTGCTAGATTCAGGTCCCCTCCCTACGAGCAGTACTTC
>TRBD2|few|TRBJ2-1|TRBV20-1
CSARPSGGYNEQFF
TGCAGTGCTAGGCCTAGCGGGGGCTACAATGAGCAGTTCTTC
>TRBD2|many|TRBJ2-2|TRBV7-9
CASSLYGTSGTGELFF
TGTGCCAGCAGCTTATATGGGACTAGCGGAACCGGGGAGCTGTTTTTT
>NA|NA|TRBJ2-1|TRBV20-1
CSARDDRLGYNEQFF
TGCAGTGCTAGAGATGATAGGCTGGGATACAATGAGCAGTTCTTC